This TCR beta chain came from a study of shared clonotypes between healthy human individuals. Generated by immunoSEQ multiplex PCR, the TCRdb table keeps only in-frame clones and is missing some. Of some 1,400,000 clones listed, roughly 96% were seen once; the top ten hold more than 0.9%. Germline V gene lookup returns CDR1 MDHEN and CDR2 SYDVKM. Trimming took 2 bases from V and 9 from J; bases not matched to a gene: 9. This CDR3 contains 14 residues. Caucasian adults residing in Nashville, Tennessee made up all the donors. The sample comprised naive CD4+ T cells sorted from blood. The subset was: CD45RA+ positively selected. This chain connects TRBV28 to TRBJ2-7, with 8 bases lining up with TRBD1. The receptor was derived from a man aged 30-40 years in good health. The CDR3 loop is CASSLDPGQGRQYF. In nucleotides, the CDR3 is TGTGCCAGCAGTTTAGACCCCGGACAGGGAAGGCAGTACTTC.